Here is one T cell receptor (beta chain) with its context. The antigen is not known. High-throughput TCR beta sequencing covered peripheral CD8+ and CD4+ T cells. The multiple sclerosis control group comprised treatment-naive patients with stable or active relapsing-remitting disease. The J segment lost 3 bases and the V segment lost 0 bases, leaving 2 bases of the junction unmatched. CDR3 length equals 14 residues. Germline V gene data show CDR1 as SGDLS and CDR2 as YYNGEE. This sample stems from a study of CD8 T cells in Susac syndrome. Whole-study results and caveats: As the study acknowledged, the number of individuals who were part of its TCR sequencing and HLA analysis was relatively small.

RNA was extracted with the RNeasy kit, and a quantity of about 0.45 to 1 ug was reverse transcribed using random hexamers. Across 54 Vbeta and 13 Jbeta, immunoSEQ multiplex PCR amplified TCR beta CDR3. MiXCR, applied by TCRdb to the immunoSEQ multiplex PCR reads, yields one record per CDR3 protein. Among 250,000 to 300,000 distinct CDR3 sequences listed, 80% to 90% were seen once. What was sequenced was CD8+ T cells from PBMCs. The TCR was taken from a human donor with multiple sclerosis. This chain uses TRBV9 with TRBJ2-7; 8 bases line up with TRBD2. Here the CDR3 reads CASSVGSGNYEQYF. DNA of the CDR3: TGTGCCAGCAGCGTAGGTAGCGGGAACTACGAGCAGTACTTC.